Listed below are T cell receptor beta chains from one sample, sequenced in a study of control samples from healthy donors and cancer patients. Sequencing was performed with immunoSEQ multiplex PCR; in TCRdb, only in-frame clones are kept and a portion is missing. The repertoire consists of tens of thousands of clones, with approximately 94% occurring once and the leading ten covering under 7%. Specimen: blood. The source of these receptors is a man aged 55 to 70 in good health. The CDR3 runs from the conserved cysteine through the conserved F or W. The D gene is left open where the match is weak. Size values are once, few and many counts, or a class for expanded clones, and some rows have none.

D gene | clone size | J gene | V gene | CDR3 protein | CDR3 DNA
- | - | TRBJ1-2 | TRBV28 | CASKPNPGADGYGYTF | TGTGCCAGCAAACCAAACCCGGGGGCTGACGGCTATGGCTACACCTTC
TRBD1 | few | TRBJ1-1 | TRBV5-4 | CASSYVDRLNTEAFF | TGTGCCAGCAGCTACGTGGACAGGCTGAACACTGAAGCTTTCTTT
- | - | TRBJ2-1 | TRBV7-2 | CASSFQGRGLYNEQFF | TGTGCCAGCAGCTTCCAAGGGAGGGGGCTTTACAATGAGCAGTTCTTC
- | - | TRBJ1-4 | TRBV6-1 | CASREDTRPNEKLFF | TGTGCCAGCAGGGAAGACACACGACCTAATGAAAAACTGTTTTTT
TRBD1 | - | TRBJ2-3 | TRBV7-2 | CASSRTGGWDTQYF | TGTGCCAGCAGCCGGACAGGGGGGTGGGATACGCAGTATTTT
- | - | TRBJ1-3 | TRBV18 | CASSRPWEVPGNTIYF | TGTGCCAGCTCACGGCCGTGGGAGGTTCCTGGAAACACCATATATTTT
- | - | TRBJ2-1 | TRBV19 | CASSPLTSPFNEQFF | TGTGCCAGTAGTCCCTTGACTAGTCCCTTCAATGAGCAGTTCTTC
- | - | TRBJ1-2 | TRBV5-6 | CASSLEVRLLGGYTF | TGTGCCAGCAGCTTGGAGGTTCGCTTATTGGGTGGCTACACCTTC
- | - | TRBJ1-1 | TRBV3-1/TRBV3-2 | CASSQVKGYTEAFF | TGTGCCAGCAGCCAAGTAAAAGGGTACACTGAAGCTTTCTTT
TRBD1 | - | TRBJ2-7 | TRBV6-6 | CATKTGALHEQYF | TGTGCCACTAAGACAGGGGCCCTCCACGAGCAGTACTTC
TRBD2 | - | TRBJ2-7 | TRBV29-1 | CSVALSAGRDEQYF | TGCAGCGTCGCTCTTTCGGCAGGGAGGGACGAGCAGTACTTC